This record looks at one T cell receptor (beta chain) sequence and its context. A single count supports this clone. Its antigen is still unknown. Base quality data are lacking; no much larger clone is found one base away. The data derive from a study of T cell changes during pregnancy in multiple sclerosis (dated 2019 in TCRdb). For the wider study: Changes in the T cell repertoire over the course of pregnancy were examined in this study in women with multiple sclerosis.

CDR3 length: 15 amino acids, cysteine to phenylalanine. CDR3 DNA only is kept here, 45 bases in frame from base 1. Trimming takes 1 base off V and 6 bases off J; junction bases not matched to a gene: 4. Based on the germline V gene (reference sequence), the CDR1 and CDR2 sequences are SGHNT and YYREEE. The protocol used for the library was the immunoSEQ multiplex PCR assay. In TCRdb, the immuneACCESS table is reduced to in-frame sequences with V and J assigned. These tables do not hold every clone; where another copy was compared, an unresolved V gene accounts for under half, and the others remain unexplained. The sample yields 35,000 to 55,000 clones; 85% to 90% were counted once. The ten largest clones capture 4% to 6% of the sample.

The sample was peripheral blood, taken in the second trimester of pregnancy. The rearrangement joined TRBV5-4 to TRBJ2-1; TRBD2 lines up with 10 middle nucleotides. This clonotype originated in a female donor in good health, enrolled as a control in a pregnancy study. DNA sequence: TGTGCCAGCAGCTTGCTAGCGGGAGTATTCAATGAGCAGTTCTTC. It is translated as CASSLLAGVFNEQFF. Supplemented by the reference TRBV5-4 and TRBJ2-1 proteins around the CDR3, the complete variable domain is ETGVTQSPTHLIKTRGQQVTLRCSSQSGHNTVSWYQQALGQGPQFIFQYYREEENGRGNFPPRFSGLQFPNYSSELNVNALELDDSALYLCASSLLAGVFNEQFFGPGTRLTVL.